Listed below are T cell receptor beta chains from one sample, sequenced in a study of blood T cell repertoires in COVID-19. Some clones are missing from TCRdb's copy, which holds only in-frame ones; the method was immunoSEQ multiplex PCR. The table includes 150,000 to 200,000 clones, roughly 89% detected once. Specimen: peripheral blood. These receptors originate from a human donor in a cohort sampled during active COVID-19. The CDR3 runs from the conserved cysteine through the conserved F or W. The order of the fields is CDR3 protein, CDR3 length, J gene, V gene.

CSVAAGLAYEQYF | 13 | TRBJ2-7 | TRBV29-1
CASSDLPGTVGQPQHF | 16 | TRBJ1-5 | TRBV19
CASSSPQGQGNYGYTF | 16 | TRBJ1-2 | TRBV28
CASSLVVPGPRLSSGNTIYF | 20 | TRBJ1-3 | TRBV7-8
CASSLTSGTYNEQFF | 15 | TRBJ2-1 | TRBV7-3
CASSPDRVGEQYF | 13 | TRBJ2-7 | TRBV14
CASYWDRDTEAFF | 13 | TRBJ1-1 | TRBV6-5
CASSTGTSGRNGELFF | 16 | TRBJ2-2 | TRBV5-5
CAWSDSRYSNQPQHF | 15 | TRBJ1-5 | TRBV30
CASSLVGATVFNTEAFF | 17 | TRBJ1-1 | TRBV27
CASSESRDPDTQYF | 14 | TRBJ2-3 | TRBV10-1
CASSPLSQGIWELFF | 15 | TRBJ2-2 | TRBV27
CASSFSGGEDEQYF | 14 | TRBJ2-7 | TRBV7-3
CASSEFSGRAADTQYF | 16 | TRBJ2-3 | TRBV6-1
CASRGAAGNTIYF | 13 | TRBJ1-3 | TRBV9
CASSREPNEQFF | 12 | TRBJ2-1 | TRBV11-3
CASSYYAQGGEQYF | 14 | TRBJ2-7 | TRBV6-5
CASSSGRLAGTEQYF | 15 | TRBJ2-7 | TRBV9
CASGGALGYEQYF | 13 | TRBJ2-7 | TRBV12-3/TRBV12-4